This T cell receptor (beta chain) appears in the sequencing data of a study of graft-versus-host responses after intestinal transplantation. Notes on this clone: As yet, its antigen is unknown.

CDR3 length: 14 amino acids. In germline, CDR1 is MNHEY, CDR2 SMNVEV (reference sequence). V shed 2 bases and J shed 5 bases, with 12 bases lying between them. The protocol was immunoSEQ multiplex PCR, while the TCRdb copy is restricted to in-frame clones and leaves out a portion. The sample records some 110,000 clones, around 90% being singletons. The clonotype was recovered from a human donor who was the organ donor for an intestinal transplant. Sequencing used unstimulated CD4+ T cells sorted from spleen or lymph node cells, obtained before transplant. The chain combines TRBV27 with TRBJ1-1, with D maybe TRBD1 (5 bases). The CDR3 DNA is TGTGCCAGCAGTTTACACCGGGGGGTTACTGAAGCTTTCTTT. It encodes CASSLHRGVTEAFF.